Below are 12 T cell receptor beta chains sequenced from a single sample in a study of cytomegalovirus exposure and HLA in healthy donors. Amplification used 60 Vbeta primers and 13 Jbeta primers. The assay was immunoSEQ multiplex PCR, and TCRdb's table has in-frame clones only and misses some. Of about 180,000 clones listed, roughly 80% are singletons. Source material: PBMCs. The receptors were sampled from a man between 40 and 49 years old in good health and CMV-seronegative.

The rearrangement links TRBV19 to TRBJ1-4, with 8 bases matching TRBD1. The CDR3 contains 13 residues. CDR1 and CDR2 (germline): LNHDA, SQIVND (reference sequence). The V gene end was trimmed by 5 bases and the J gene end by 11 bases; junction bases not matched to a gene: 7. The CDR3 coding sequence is TGTGCCAGTAGTTCTTGGACAGGGAGGAAACTGTTTTTT. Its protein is CASSSWTGRKLFF.

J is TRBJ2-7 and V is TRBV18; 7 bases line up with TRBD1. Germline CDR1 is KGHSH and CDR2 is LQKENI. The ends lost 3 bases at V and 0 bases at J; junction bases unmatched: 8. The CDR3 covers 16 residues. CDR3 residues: CASSPDGQVFSYEQYF. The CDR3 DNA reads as TGTGCCAGCTCACCTGATGGACAGGTCTTCTCCTACGAGCAGTACTTC. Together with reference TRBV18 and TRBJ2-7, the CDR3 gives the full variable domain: NAGVMQNPRHLVRRRGQEARLRCSPMKGHSHVYWYRQLPEEGLKFMVYLQKENIIDESGMPKERFSAEFPKEGPSILRIQQVVRGDSAAYFCASSPDGQVFSYEQYFGPGTRLTVT.

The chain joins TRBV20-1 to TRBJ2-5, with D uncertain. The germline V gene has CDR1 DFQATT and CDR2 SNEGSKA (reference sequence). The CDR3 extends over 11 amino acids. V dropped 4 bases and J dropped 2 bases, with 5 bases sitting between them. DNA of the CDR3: TGCAGTGCTAAACTTCAAGAGACCCAGTACTTC. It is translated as CSAKLQETQYF.

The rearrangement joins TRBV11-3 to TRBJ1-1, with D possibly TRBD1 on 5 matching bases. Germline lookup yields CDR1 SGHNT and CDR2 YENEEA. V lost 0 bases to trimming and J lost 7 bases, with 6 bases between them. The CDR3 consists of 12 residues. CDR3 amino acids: CASSLDRDEAFF. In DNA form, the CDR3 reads TGTGCCAGCAGCTTAGACAGGGATGAAGCTTTCTTT. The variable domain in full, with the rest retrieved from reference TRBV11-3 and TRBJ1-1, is EAGVVQSPRYKIIEKKQPVAFWCNPISGHNTLYWYLQNLGQGPELLIRYENEEAVDDSQLPKDRFSAERLKGVDSTLKIQPAELGDSAVYLCASSLDRDEAFFGQGTRLTVV.

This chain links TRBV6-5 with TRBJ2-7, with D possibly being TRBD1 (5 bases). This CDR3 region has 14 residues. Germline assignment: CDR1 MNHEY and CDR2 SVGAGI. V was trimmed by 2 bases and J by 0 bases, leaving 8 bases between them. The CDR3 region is CASSYRQYSYEQYF. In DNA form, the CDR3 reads TGTGCCAGCAGTTACCGACAGTACTCCTACGAGCAGTACTTC.

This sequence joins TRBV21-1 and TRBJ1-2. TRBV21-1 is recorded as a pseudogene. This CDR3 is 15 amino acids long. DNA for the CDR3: TGTGCCAGCAGCAAAAAGGGAGTGGAAATCTATGGCTACACCTTC. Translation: CASSKKGVEIYGYTF.

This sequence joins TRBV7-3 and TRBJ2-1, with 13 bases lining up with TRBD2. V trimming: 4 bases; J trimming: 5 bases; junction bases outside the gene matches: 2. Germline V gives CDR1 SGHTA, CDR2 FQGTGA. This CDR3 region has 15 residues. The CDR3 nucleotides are TGTGCCAGCAGCTCTACTAGCGGGAGGGACAATGAGCAGTTCTTC. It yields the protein CASSSTSGRDNEQFF.

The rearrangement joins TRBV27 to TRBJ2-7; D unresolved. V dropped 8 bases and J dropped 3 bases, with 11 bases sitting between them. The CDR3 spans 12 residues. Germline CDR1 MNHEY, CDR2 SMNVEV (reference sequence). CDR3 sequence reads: CASGLQDYEQYF. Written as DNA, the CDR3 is TGTGCCAGCGGGCTTCAGGACTACGAGCAGTACTTC.

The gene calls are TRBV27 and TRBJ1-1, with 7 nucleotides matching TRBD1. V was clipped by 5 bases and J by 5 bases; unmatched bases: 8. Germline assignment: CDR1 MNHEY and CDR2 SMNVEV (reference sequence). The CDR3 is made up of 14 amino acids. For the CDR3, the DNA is TGTGCCAGCAGTGCCCTAAGGGGGCGGACTGAAGCTTTCTTT. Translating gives CASSALRGRTEAFF.

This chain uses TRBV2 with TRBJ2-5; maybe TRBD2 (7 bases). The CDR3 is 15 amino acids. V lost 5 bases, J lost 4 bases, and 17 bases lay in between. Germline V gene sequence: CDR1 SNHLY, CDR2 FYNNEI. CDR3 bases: TGTGCCAGCAGTTACGGACTAGGGGGAGGAGAGACCCAGTACTTC. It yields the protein CASSYGLGGGETQYF.

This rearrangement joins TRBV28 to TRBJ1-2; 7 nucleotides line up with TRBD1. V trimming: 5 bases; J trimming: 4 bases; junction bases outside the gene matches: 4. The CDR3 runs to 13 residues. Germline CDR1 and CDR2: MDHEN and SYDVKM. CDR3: CASSGDSTYGYTF. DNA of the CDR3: TGTGCCAGCAGTGGGGACAGTACCTATGGCTACACCTTC.

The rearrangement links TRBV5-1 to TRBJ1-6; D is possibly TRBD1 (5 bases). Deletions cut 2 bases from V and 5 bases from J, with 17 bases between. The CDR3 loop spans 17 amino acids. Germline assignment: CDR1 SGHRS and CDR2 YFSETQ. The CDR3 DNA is TGCGCCAGCAGCTTAGGACTCCGGGACTTCAATAATTCACCCCTCCACTTT. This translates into CASSLGLRDFNNSPLHF.